This is a list of T cell receptor beta chains from one sample in a study of human T cells and chemical hapten exposure. TCRdb re-derived calls from the RACE reads in MiXCR, one entry per CDR3 protein. The sample carries fewer than 150,000 distinct CDR3 sequences, about 13% recorded once. The sample was whole blood, taken in connection with sensitization to the hapten diphenylcyclopropenone (DPC). The receptors shown here come from a woman between 18 and 29 years old with alopecia areata. Some clones in this sample may be carry-over from other donors' samples. CDR3s include the opening cysteine and the closing phenylalanine or tryptophan. D genes are given only for firm matches. For some rows the clone size is stated as once, few or many, or as a class when expanded; others skip it.

-,TRBV19,-,TRBJ2-2,CASSIGPGTGELFF,TGTGCCAGTAGTATAGGCCCCGGGACCGGGGAGCTGTTTTTT
TRBD2,TRBV7-2,few,TRBJ2-3,CASSLTRASGNTDTQYF,TGTGCCAGCAGCCTAACGCGGGCTAGCGGGAACACAGATACGCAGTATTTT
TRBD1,TRBV7-9,few,TRBJ1-5,CASSLQGAQPQHF,TGTGCCAGCAGCTTACAGGGGGCCCAGCCCCAGCATTTT
-,TRBV9,-,TRBJ2-5,CASSIDGRETQYF,TGTGCCAGCAGCATAGACGGTCGGGAGACCCAGTACTTC
-,TRBV20-1,-,TRBJ2-5,CSASGGGAIQETQYF,TGCAGTGCTAGCGGAGGGGGGGCGATCCAAGAGACCCAGTACTTC
TRBD1,TRBV28,-,TRBJ1-5,CASSPSTTGQQPQHF,TGTGCCAGCAGTCCCTCCACGACAGGGCAGCAGCCCCAGCATTTT
-,TRBV15,-,TRBJ2-5,CATSRDTRGGKETQYF,TGTGCCACCAGCAGAGATACCAGGGGCGGGAAGGAGACCCAGTACTTC
TRBD2,TRBV20-1,many,TRBJ2-4,CSAERGKNIQYF,TGCAGTGCTGAGCGGGGGAAAAACATTCAGTACTTC
-,TRBV3-1,few,TRBJ1-1,CASSPPWGGAEAFF,TGTGCCAGCAGCCCCCCCTGGGGGGGCGCTGAAGCTTTCTTT
TRBD1,TRBV28,-,TRBJ1-2,CASSSRRQGRYGYTF,TGTGCCAGCAGCTCTCGTAGACAGGGGAGGTATGGCTACACCTTC
-,TRBV7-9,-,TRBJ1-3,CASLLLTGSSGNTIYF,TGTGCCAGCCTTTTATTGACGGGAAGCTCTGGAAACACCATATATTTT
-,TRBV18,few,TRBJ2-6,CASFTGSGANVLTF,TGTGCCAGCTTTACAGGGTCTGGGGCCAACGTCCTGACTTTC
TRBD1,TRBV6-6,few,TRBJ1-5,CASSYGTALNQPQHF,TGTGCCAGCAGTTATGGGACAGCCCTGAATCAGCCCCAGCATTTT
-,TRBV6-5,-,TRBJ2-7,CASSYSRPTYEQYF,TGTGCCAGCAGTTACTCGAGGCCTACCTACGAGCAGTACTTC
-,TRBV10-2,many,TRBJ1-2,CASSEPGRFYGYTF,TGCGCCAGCAGTGAGCCAGGGAGATTCTATGGCTACACCTTC
-,TRBV7-2,-,TRBJ1-5,CVSSSSSWDQPQHF,TGTGTCAGCAGCTCCTCCAGCTGGGATCAGCCCCAGCATTTT